This T cell receptor (beta chain) was captured by sequencing in a study of cytomegalovirus exposure and HLA in healthy donors. Vbeta (60) and Jbeta (13) primers were used in the PCR. Sequenced by immunoSEQ multiplex PCR; TCRdb stores in-frame clones only, minus some. The sample lists 100,000 to 150,000 clones, around 85% occurring once. Trimming cost V 0 bases and J 3 bases; bases outside gene matches: 5. Germline values: CDR1 SGHNT, CDR2 YYREEE (reference sequence). There are 16 residues in the CDR3. Sequencing was carried out using PBMCs. The TCR was taken from a man younger than 35 in good health and CMV-seropositive. The chain has TRBV5-4 and TRBJ2-3; TRBD2 agrees at 9 bases. Written as DNA, the CDR3 is TGTGCCAGCAGCTTGGCGAGCGGGAGGAGAACAGATACGCAGTATTTT. Translated, it gives CASSLASGRRTDTQYF.